A single T cell receptor beta chain is shown here with its context. No antigen is known for it. This specimen belongs to a study of shared clonotypes between healthy human individuals. Study-level findings and limits: Estimated richness values were generally larger in naive subsets than in memory subsets. Clonotypes shared by all four sorted-subset donors had higher generation probabilities than non-shared clonotypes.

Sequencing was performed with immunoSEQ multiplex PCR; in TCRdb, only in-frame clones are kept and a portion is missing. The profile covers around 2.5 million clones, with roughly 93% appearing a single time and 0.35% to 0.45% taken by the ten largest. Adult donors, all healthy and HIV-negative, had no recent acute infections or vaccinations. Researchers partitioned CD4+ cells into CD45RA+ naive and CD45RA-negative memory subsets. The source is a man in his late teens or twenties in good health. Some clones in this sample may be carry-over from other donors' samples. The sequencing sample was made of naive CD4+ T cells from PBMCs. Subset indicated: CD45RA+ positively selected.

CDR3 in DNA: TGTGCCAGCTCACCTAGCGGGAGTTCTAACACCGGGGAGCTGTTTTTT. This sequence encodes CASSPSGSSNTGELFF. The chain combines TRBV18 with TRBJ2-2; 9 nucleotides line up with TRBD2. Unmatched junction bases numbered 4, after V lost 3 bases and J lost 2 bases. The CDR3 is 16 amino acids. The V gene's germline CDR1 is KGHSH and CDR2 LQKENI.